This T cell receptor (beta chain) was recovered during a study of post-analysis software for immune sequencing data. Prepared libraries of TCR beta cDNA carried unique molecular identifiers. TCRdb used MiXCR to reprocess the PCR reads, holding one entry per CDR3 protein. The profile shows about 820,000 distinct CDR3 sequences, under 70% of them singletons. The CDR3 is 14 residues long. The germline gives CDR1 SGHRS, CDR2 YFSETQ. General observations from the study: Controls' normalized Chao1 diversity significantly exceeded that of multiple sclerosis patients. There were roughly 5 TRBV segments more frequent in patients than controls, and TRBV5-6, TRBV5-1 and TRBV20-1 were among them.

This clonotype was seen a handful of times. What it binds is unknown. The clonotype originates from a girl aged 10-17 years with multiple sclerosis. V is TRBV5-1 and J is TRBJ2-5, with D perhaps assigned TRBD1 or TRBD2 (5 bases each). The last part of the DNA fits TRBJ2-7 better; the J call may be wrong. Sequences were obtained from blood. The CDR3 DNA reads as TGCGCCAGCAGCTTGAGGGGAGTTGAAACCGAGCAGTACTTC. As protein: CASSLRGVETEQYF.